Below are 18 T cell receptor beta chains sequenced from a single sample in a study of blood T cell repertoires in COVID-19. Assay used: immunoSEQ multiplex PCR; TCRdb lists only in-frame clones, some missing. Of over 80,000 clones listed, about 71% are singletons. Sequencing input: peripheral blood. These receptors came from a woman between 50 and 59 years old with acute or convalescent COVID-19.

V and J are TRBV4-1 and TRBJ1-4; D possibly corresponds to TRBD1 (5 bases). The CDR3 extends over 16 amino acids. The germline gives CDR1 MGHRA, CDR2 YSYEKL. The V end lost 3 bases, the J end lost 0 bases, and 11 bases lay between the germline ends. The CDR3 reads CASSQGTVATNEKLFF. The CDR3 DNA sequence: TGCGCCAGCAGCCAGGGGACTGTTGCAACTAATGAAAAACTGTTTTTT.

This CDR3 is CATQGRSGELQEQYF. The CDR3 DNA sequence: TGTGCCACCCAGGGTAGGTCGGGGGAGCTGCAAGAGCAGTACTTC. The chain has TRBV2 and TRBJ2-7, with a weak D call TRBD2 (6 bases). V lost 10 bases and J lost 7, with 26 bases in between. The CDR3 contains 15 residues. In germline, CDR1 is SNHLY, CDR2 FYNNEI. Full variable domain (rest looked up from reference TRBV2 and TRBJ2-7): EPEVTQTPSHQVTQMGQEVILRCVPISNHLYFYWYRQILGQKVEFLVSFYNNEISEKSEIFDDQFSVERPDGSNFTLKIRSTKLEDSAMYFCATQGRSGELQEQYFGPGTRLTVT.

V gene TRBV7-2 combines with J gene TRBJ1-3; TRBD1 aligns across 7 bases. Germline V CDR1 and CDR2: SGHTA, FQGNSA. This CDR3 has 14 amino acids. The ends lost 5 bases at V and 6 bases at J; junction bases unmatched: 7. This chain's CDR3 is CASSPQGDANTIYF. The CDR3 DNA is TGTGCCAGCAGCCCTCAGGGGGACGCAAACACCATATATTTT.

This chain joins TRBV20-1 and TRBJ2-7; 9 nucleotides line up with TRBD2. The CDR3 consists of 16 residues. V dropped 3 bases and J dropped 0; count of bases not matched to a gene: 9. CDR1 and CDR2 (germline): DFQATT, SNEGSKA (reference sequence). The CDR3 sequence is CSASPLAGLSSYEQYF. Here the CDR3 DNA reads TGCAGTGCTAGTCCGCTAGCGGGGCTGAGCTCCTACGAGCAGTACTTC.

The rearrangement joins TRBV3-1 (or the pseudogene TRBV3-2) to TRBJ2-3; 12 bases match TRBD2. Germline V gene data show CDR1 as LGHDT and CDR2 as YNNKEL (reference sequence). J gave up 5 bases and V 2 bases, and 11 bases lay outside the gene matches. The CDR3 extends over 18 amino acids. The CDR3 region is CASSQNYRLAGAGDTQYF. DNA of the CDR3: TGTGCCAGCAGCCAAAATTACAGACTAGCGGGGGCGGGAGATACGCAGTATTTT.

V gene TRBV12-3 or TRBV12-4 combines with J gene TRBJ2-3; D perhaps matches TRBD2 (6 bases). The CDR3 is 13 amino acids. Trimming took off 9 bases at V and 2 bases at J, with 12 bases between the two ends. The CDR3 coding sequence is TGTGCCAGTCTGGGGGGTTACACAGATACGCAGTATTTT. As protein: CASLGGYTDTQYF.

The chain employs TRBV27 and TRBJ2-3; D may be TRBD2 (7 bases). The CDR3 totals 14 residues. CDR1 and CDR2 (germline): MNHEY, SMNVEV (reference sequence). Trimming took off 5 bases at V and 0 bases at J, with 9 bases between the two ends. CDR3 region: CASSGGASTDTQYF. The DNA of the CDR3 is TGTGCCAGCAGTGGGGGGGCCAGCACAGATACGCAGTATTTT.

This chain connects TRBV19 to TRBJ2-1; 14 positions match TRBD2. J was trimmed by 13 bases and V by 5 bases; bases with no gene match: 10. This CDR3 is built from 15 residues. From germline, CDR1 is LNHDA and CDR2 SQIVND (reference sequence). CDR3 amino acids: CASSAGLAGGRGQFF. DNA of the CDR3: TGTGCCAGTAGTGCCGGACTAGCGGGGGGCCGGGGACAGTTCTTC.

This clone has a handful of counts. The chain recombines TRBV5-4 with TRBJ1-2, with 7 bases lining up with TRBD1. Germline assignment: CDR1 SGHNT and CDR2 YYREEE (reference sequence). The CDR3 loop spans 13 amino acids. The V segment lost 4 bases and the J segment 4 bases; nucleotides outside the gene matches: 4. The CDR3: CASSDRVAYGYTF. The CDR3 DNA is TGTGCCAGCAGCGACAGGGTAGCCTATGGCTACACCTTC.

This clone was observed a few times. Here the CDR3 reads CASSYGRGLSYEQYF. CDR3 DNA: TGTGCCAGCAGTTATGGCAGGGGGCTCTCCTACGAGCAGTACTTC. This chain links TRBV6-2 or TRBV6-3 with TRBJ2-7; 8 nucleotides match TRBD1. V dropped 3 bases and J dropped 0; count of bases not matched to a gene: 4. This CDR3 is built from 15 residues. The germline gives CDR1 MNHEY, CDR2 SVGEGT.

The genes are TRBV28 and TRBJ1-1; D is ambiguous. There are 15 residues in the CDR3. V was cut by 2 bases and J by 5 bases, with 15 bases left in between. The germline CDR1 and CDR2 sequences are MDHEN and SYDVKM. The CDR3 DNA reads TGTGCCAGCAGTTTAGGGCCCTCATGGGTAACTGAAGCTTTCTTT. Protein product: CASSLGPSWVTEAFF.

The chain employs TRBV6-2 or TRBV6-3 and TRBJ2-7; D not resolved. Germline assignment: CDR1 MNHEY and CDR2 SVGEGT. The CDR3 covers 11 residues. Trimming took off 4 bases at V and 2 bases at J, with 3 bases between the two ends. The CDR3 DNA is TGTGCCAGCAGTTTAACCTACGAGCAGTACTTC. It specifies CASSLTYEQYF.

The chain recombines TRBV27 with TRBJ2-7; 7 bases fit TRBD1. V dropped 7 bases and J dropped 7; count of bases not matched to a gene: 16. This CDR3 has 15 amino acids. Per germline, CDR1 MNHEY and CDR2 SMNVEV (reference sequence). DNA for the CDR3: TGTGCCAGCAAGCCGACAGGGCTTATCTCTTTGGAGCAGTACTTC. Protein product: CASKPTGLISLEQYF.

This clone occurred a few times. The chain is built from TRBV23-1 and TRBJ1-6; 7 bases line up with TRBD1. TRBV23-1 is an open reading frame, and its role is uncertain. The CDR3 contains 17 residues. The junction had 8 bases not matched to a gene; V was cut back by 3 bases and J by 3 bases. CDR3 sequence (DNA): TGCGCCAGCAGTCACCTCGAGGGGGCTGACTATAATTCACCCCTCCACTTT. Amino acids: CASSHLEGADYNSPLHF.

V is TRBV5-6 and J is TRBJ2-7, with unresolved D. The CDR3 is 14 amino acids. Trimming took off 2 bases at V and 6 bases at J, with 15 bases between the two ends. Germline loops: CDR1 SGHDT, CDR2 YYEEEE. The CDR3 sequence: CASSFFSFQAEQYF. Written as DNA, the CDR3 is TGTGCCAGCAGCTTTTTCTCCTTTCAGGCCGAGCAGTACTTC.

DNA for the CDR3: TGTGCCAGTAGTTTGATGACAGGCCCCAGTTTGGATGGCTACACCTTC. Protein sequence: CASSLMTGPSLDGYTF. The rearrangement links TRBV19 to TRBJ1-2; TRBD1 is a possible D gene (6 bases). The germline V gene encodes CDR1 LNHDA and CDR2 SQIVND (reference sequence). The CDR3 sequence is 16 residues long. Trimming stripped 5 bases from V and 6 bases from J, with 22 bases between.

J is TRBJ1-4 and V is TRBV5-1, with TRBD1 as a possible D gene (5 bases). CDR3 length equals 17 residues. V was cut by 1 base and J by 0 bases, with 13 bases left in between. CDR1 is SGHRS and CDR2 is YFSETQ in the germline V gene. The CDR3 sequence is CASSLRPTGSTNEKLFF. CDR3 nucleotide sequence: TGCGCCAGCAGCTTGCGCCCCACAGGCTCAACTAATGAAAAACTGTTTTTT.

The chain couples TRBV7-9 to TRBJ2-7; 8 nucleotides align to TRBD1. Germline-derived CDR1 and CDR2 are SEHNR and FQNEAQ (reference sequence). The CDR3 runs to 15 residues. The V gene end was trimmed by 5 bases and the J gene end by 1 base; junction bases not matched to a gene: 7. The DNA of the CDR3 is TGTGCCAGCAGCCGACAGGGGACCCTATCCTACGAGCAGTACTTC. Translated, it gives CASSRQGTLSYEQYF.